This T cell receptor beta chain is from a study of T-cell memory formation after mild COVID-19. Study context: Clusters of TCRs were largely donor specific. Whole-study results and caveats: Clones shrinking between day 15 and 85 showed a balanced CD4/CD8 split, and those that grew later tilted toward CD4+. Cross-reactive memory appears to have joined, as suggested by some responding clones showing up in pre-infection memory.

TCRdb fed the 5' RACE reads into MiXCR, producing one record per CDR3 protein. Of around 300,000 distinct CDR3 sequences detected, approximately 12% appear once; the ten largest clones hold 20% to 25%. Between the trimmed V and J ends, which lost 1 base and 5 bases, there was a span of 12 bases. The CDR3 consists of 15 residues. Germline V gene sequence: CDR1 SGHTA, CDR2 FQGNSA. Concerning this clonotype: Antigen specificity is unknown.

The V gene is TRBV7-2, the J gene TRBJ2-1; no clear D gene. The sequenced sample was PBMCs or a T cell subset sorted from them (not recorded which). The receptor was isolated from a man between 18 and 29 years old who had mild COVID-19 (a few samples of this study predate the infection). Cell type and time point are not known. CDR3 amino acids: CASSLVGGNDNEQFF. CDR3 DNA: TGTGCCAGCAGCTTAGTTGGCGGAAACGACAATGAGCAGTTCTTC.